Listed below are T cell receptor beta chains from one sample, sequenced in a study of blood T cell repertoires in COVID-19. Only in-frame clones appear in the TCRdb table, and some are missing; sequencing was by immunoSEQ multiplex PCR. The sample lists around 150,000 clones; roughly four fifths were seen once. Sequenced input: peripheral blood. These receptors came from a man in his 60s with active or convalescent COVID-19. Both conserved end residues are part of each CDR3. A D gene is named only where the DNA matches it firmly. A clone size is listed for some rows: how often the clone was seen (once, few, many), or a class if it is expanded.

j_call v_call clone_size d_call cdr3_nt cdr3_aa
TRBJ2-3 TRBV11-2 . . TGTGCCAGCAGCTTAAACAGCGGCTTTAGCACAGATACGCAGTATTTT CASSLNSGFSTDTQYF
TRBJ1-1 TRBV19 . TRBD1 TGTGCCAGTAGTATAGATGGACAGGGAAACACTGAAGCTTTCTTT CASSIDGQGNTEAFF
TRBJ2-2 TRBV3-1/TRBV3-2 . . TGTGCCAGCAGCCCAAGGACAGACGGGGAGCTGTTTTTT CASSPRTDGELFF
TRBJ2-3 TRBV23-1 . TRBD1 TGCGCCAGCAGACCCAGGGACAGGGGTCGAGCGGCTACGCAGTATTTT CASRPRDRGRAATQYF
TRBJ2-1 TRBV7-9 . TRBD2 TGTGCCAGCAGCCTCCTCGGTCGGGGCGGGAGGGCGGATGAGCAGTTCTTC CASSLLGRGGRADEQFF
TRBJ1-4 TRBV19 . . TGTGCCAGTAGTATTTCTCAGTCATATGAAAAACTGTTTTTT CASSISQSYEKLFF
TRBJ1-2 TRBV6-5 once TRBD1 TGTGCCAGCGGGGGGGGACAGGGATCGGCCTCTGGCTACACCTTC CASGGGQGSASGYTF
TRBJ1-1 TRBV6-1 . TRBD1 TGTGCCAGCAGTGAGGGATGGTGGACAGGGCAGATGAACACTGAAGCTTTCTTT CASSEGWWTGQMNTEAFF
TRBJ1-4 TRBV29-1 . . TGCAGCGTTGCCAAAGGGAGGGGTGAGGTTGGAAAACTGTTTTTT CSVAKGRGEVGKLFF
TRBJ2-1 TRBV4-1 . TRBD2 TGCGCCAGCAGCCAAGATAGGGCTAGCGGGGGGAAATACAATGAGCAGTTCTTC CASSQDRASGGKYNEQFF
TRBJ2-7 TRBV7-9 . . TGTGCCAGCAGCTTAGTCCCGGGATCCTACGAGCAGTACTTC CASSLVPGSYEQYF
TRBJ1-5 TRBV19 . . TGTGCCAGTAGTATAAAGACAGGACATCAGCCCCAGCATTTT CASSIKTGHQPQHF
TRBJ2-7 TRBV6-6 . . TGTGCCAGCAGTCGCGACAGGCCAAACCCATCGGGGTACGAGCAGTACTTC CASSRDRPNPSGYEQYF
TRBJ2-3 TRBV6-2/TRBV6-3 . TRBD2 TGTGCCAGCAGCCGCCAGAATCTAGCGGGGGGGACACTCACAGATACGCAGTATTTT CASSRQNLAGGTLTDTQYF
TRBJ2-7 TRBV15 . TRBD2 TGTGCCACCAGCAGAGATCAAGGGAGGGCCGGCTACGAGCAGTACTTC CATSRDQGRAGYEQYF
TRBJ2-7 TRBV11-2 . TRBD2 TGTGCCAGCAGCTTAGGGCGGGAGAACGAGCAGTACTTC CASSLGRENEQYF
TRBJ2-2 TRBV7-3 . TRBD1 TGTGCCAGCAGCGCACCAGGGGGCACCGGGGAGCTGTTTTTT CASSAPGGTGELFF